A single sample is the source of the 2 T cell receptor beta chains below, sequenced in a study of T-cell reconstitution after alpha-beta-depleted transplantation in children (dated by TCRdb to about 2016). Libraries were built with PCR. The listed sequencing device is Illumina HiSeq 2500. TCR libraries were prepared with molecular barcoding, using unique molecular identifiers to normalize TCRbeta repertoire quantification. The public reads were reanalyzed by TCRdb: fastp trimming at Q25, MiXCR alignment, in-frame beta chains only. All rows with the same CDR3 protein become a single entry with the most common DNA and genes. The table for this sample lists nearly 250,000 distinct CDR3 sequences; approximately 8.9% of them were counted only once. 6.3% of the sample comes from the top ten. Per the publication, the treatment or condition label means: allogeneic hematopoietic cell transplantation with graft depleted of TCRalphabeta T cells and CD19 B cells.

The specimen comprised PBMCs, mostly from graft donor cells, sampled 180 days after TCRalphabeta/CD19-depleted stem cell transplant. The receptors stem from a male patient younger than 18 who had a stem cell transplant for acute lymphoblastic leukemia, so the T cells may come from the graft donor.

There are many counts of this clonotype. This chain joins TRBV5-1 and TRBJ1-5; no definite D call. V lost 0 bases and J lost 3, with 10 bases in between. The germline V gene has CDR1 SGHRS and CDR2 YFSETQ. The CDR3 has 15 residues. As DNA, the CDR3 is TGCGCCAGCAGCTTGGACGGGCAGAACAATCAGCCCCAGCATTTT. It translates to CASSLDGQNNQPQHF.

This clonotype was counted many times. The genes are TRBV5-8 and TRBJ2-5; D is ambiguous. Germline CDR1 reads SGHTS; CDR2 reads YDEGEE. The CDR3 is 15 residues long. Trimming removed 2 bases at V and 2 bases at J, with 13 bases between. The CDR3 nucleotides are TGTGCCAGCAGCTTCGGGCTCCGTGGGCAAGAGACCCAGTACTTC. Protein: CASSFGLRGQETQYF.